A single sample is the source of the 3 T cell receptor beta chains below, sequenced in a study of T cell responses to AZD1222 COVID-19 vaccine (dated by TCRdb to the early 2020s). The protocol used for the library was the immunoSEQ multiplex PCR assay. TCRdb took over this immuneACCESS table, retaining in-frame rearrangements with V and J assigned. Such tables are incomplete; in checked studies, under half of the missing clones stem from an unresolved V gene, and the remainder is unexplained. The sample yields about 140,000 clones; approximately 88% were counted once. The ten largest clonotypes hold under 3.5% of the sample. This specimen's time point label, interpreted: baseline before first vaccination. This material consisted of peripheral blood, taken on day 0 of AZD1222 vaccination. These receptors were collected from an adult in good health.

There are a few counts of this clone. CDR3: CASRQRLGGRYGYTF. CDR3 nucleotides: TGTGCCAGCAGGCAGAGATTAGGGGGCCGCTATGGCTACACCTTC. The rearrangement uses TRBV28 and TRBJ1-2, with 7 bases identical to TRBD1. CDR3 length equals 15 residues. Germline CDR1 is MDHEN and CDR2 is SYDVKM. Trimming removed 6 bases from V and 4 bases from J; junction bases left unmatched: 11.

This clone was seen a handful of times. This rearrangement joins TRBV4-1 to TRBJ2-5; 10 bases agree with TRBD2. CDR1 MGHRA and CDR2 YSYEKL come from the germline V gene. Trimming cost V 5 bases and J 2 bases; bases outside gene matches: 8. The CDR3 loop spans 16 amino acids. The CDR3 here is CASSTPILAGQETQYF. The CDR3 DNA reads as TGCGCCAGCAGCACGCCCATACTAGCGGGACAAGAGACCCAGTACTTC.

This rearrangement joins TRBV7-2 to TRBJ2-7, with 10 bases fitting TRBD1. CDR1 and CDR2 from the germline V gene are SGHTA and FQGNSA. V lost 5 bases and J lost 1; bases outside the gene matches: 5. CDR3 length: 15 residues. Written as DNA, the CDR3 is TGTGCCAGCAGCCGCGGACAGGGGGTGTCCTACGAGCAGTACTTC. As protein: CASSRGQGVSYEQYF.